One sample yielded the 25 T cell receptor beta chains listed below, sequenced in a study of CD8 T cells in ankylosing spondylitis. Study-wide results and limits: Characteristic, it appeared, of ankylosing spondylitis blood was a TCR beta motif of eight highly homologous variants.

MiXCR was run by TCRdb on the 5' RACE reads, yielding one entry per CDR3 protein. The table lists 700,000 to 1,000,000 distinct CDR3 sequences, around 11% of them singletons, with more than 0.5% in the top ten. Antigens of these TCRs are unknown. Input material: blood, either unsorted or a sorted T cell fraction (not recorded which). The receptors shown here come from a male donor with ankylosing spondylitis.

The chain couples TRBV28 to TRBJ2-5; possibly TRBD1 or TRBD2 for D (5 bases each). V lost 2 bases to trimming and J lost 5 bases, with 12 bases between them. The germline CDR1 and CDR2 sequences are MDHEN and SYDVKM. The CDR3 covers 14 residues. The CDR3 DNA follows: TGTGCCAGCAGTTTAACTGGCTGGGGGGAGACCCAGTACTTC. Its translation: CASSLTGWGETQYF.

J is TRBJ2-1 and V is TRBV3-1; 9 bases map to TRBD2. The V segment lost 4 bases and the J segment 9 bases; nucleotides outside the gene matches: 7. The CDR3 covers 14 residues. From germline, CDR1 is LGHDT and CDR2 YNNKEL (reference sequence). CDR3: CASSRLAEGSEQFF. The CDR3 nucleotides are TGTGCCAGCAGCCGACTAGCGGAGGGGAGTGAGCAGTTCTTC.

This clonotype was seen ten or more times. The chain carries TRBV10-3 and TRBJ2-3, with D uncertain. The CDR3 loop spans 11 amino acids. V dropped 0 bases and J dropped 8 bases, with 3 bases sitting between them. In germline, CDR1 is ENHRY, CDR2 SYGVKD. The CDR3 loop is CAISESATQYF. The CDR3 nucleotides read TGTGCCATCAGTGAGTCGGCTACGCAGTATTTT.

Only a few counts were recorded for this clonotype. J is TRBJ1-1 and V is TRBV20-1; D is unresolved. V gave up 3 bases and J gave up 0 bases, with 8 bases separating them. Germline V gene data show CDR1 as DFQATT and CDR2 as SNEGSKA (reference sequence). CDR3 length: 13 amino acids. CDR3 nucleotides: TGCAGTGCTAGTAGGACGGTGAACACTGAAGCTTTCTTT. Its translation: CSASRTVNTEAFF.

This clonotype showed up just a few times. The chain employs TRBV5-5 and TRBJ2-5, with 11 bases lining up with TRBD2. Germline CDR1 SGHKS, CDR2 YYEKEE (reference sequence). The J segment lost 5 bases and the V segment lost 3 bases, leaving 12 bases of the junction unmatched. CDR3 length: 17 amino acids. The CDR3 DNA reads as TGTGCCAGCAGCTCGGGACTAGCGGAAGTTCGATGGGAGACCCAGTACTTC. It specifies CASSSGLAEVRWETQYF.

This clonotype was seen at least ten times. The rearrangement uses TRBV7-2 and TRBJ2-3, with 9 bases fitting TRBD2. The CDR3 totals 17 residues. V was pared by 5 bases and J by 0 bases, with 9 bases of the junction left unmatched. Germline V gene sequence: CDR1 SGHTA, CDR2 FQGNSA. The CDR3 nucleotides are TGTGCCAGCAGCCAGAGGTTCGCGGGGGGGAGCACAGATACGCAGTATTTT. Protein sequence: CASSQRFAGGSTDTQYF.

This chain joins TRBV29-1 and TRBJ2-1; tentatively, D is TRBD1 (6 bases). The CDR3 runs 13 residues. Germline CDR1 SQVTM, CDR2 ANQGSEA. The germline V and J ends were trimmed by 5 bases and 1 base, with 9 bases remaining between them. The CDR3 DNA sequence: TGCAGCGTTACGGGACAATCCTACAATGAGCAGTTCTTC. Protein product: CSVTGQSYNEQFF.

This clonotype came up a few times. V is TRBV18 and J is TRBJ2-1; unclear D gene. Trimming cost V 4 bases and J 2 bases, with 15 bases left between them. The CDR3 is 16 residues long. Germline V lookup: CDR1 KGHSH, CDR2 LQKENI. CDR3 amino acids: CASSLRLIVPYNEQFF. Here the CDR3 DNA reads TGTGCCAGCTCACTACGTCTAATCGTTCCCTACAATGAGCAGTTCTTC.

This clonotype has just a few counts. The CDR3 protein is CASSQDRTHAYGYTF. Written as DNA, the CDR3 is TGCGCCAGCAGCCAAGATAGGACTCATGCCTATGGCTACACCTTC. The rearrangement uses TRBV4-3 and TRBJ1-2; D ambiguous. V was pared by 0 bases and J by 4 bases, with 12 bases between. Germline V CDR1 and CDR2: LGHNA, YSLEER. The CDR3 loop spans 15 amino acids.

As DNA, the CDR3 is TGTGCCAGCAGTTTAGCGGGAGGGGACTCAGATACGCAGTATTTT. Translated, it gives CASSLAGGDSDTQYF. The chain links TRBV27 to TRBJ2-3; 9 nucleotides match TRBD2. Looked up from germline, CDR1 is MNHEY and CDR2 is SMNVEV (reference sequence). The CDR3 totals 15 residues. V lost 2 bases and J lost 4; bases outside the gene matches: 4.

The chain carries TRBV6-2 or TRBV6-3 and TRBJ1-2; the D is unclear. This CDR3 contains 13 residues. Trimming removed 6 bases from V and 10 bases from J, with 18 bases in between. Germline V CDR1 and CDR2: MNHEY, SVGEGT. The CDR3 is CASSLWPGVDYTF. The CDR3 coding sequence is TGTGCCAGCAGCCTTTGGCCAGGAGTAGACTACACCTTC.

The chain links TRBV9 to TRBJ1-5; weak D call: TRBD1 (5 bases). Germline CDR1 and CDR2: SGDLS and YYNGEE. V lost 0 bases, J lost 7 bases, and 11 bases lay in between. The CDR3 is 14 amino acids. The CDR3 loop reads CASSVDAGSQPQHF. The DNA for the CDR3 is TGTGCCAGCAGCGTAGACGCAGGGTCACAGCCCCAGCATTTT.

This clonotype was counted at least ten times. The chain recombines TRBV10-3 with TRBJ1-6; D gene ambiguous. CDR1 is ENHRY and CDR2 is SYGVKD in the germline V gene. This CDR3 comprises 12 residues. Trimming left V 2 bases short and J 11 bases short, with 7 bases between. The DNA of the CDR3 is TGTGCCATCAGTGAGGGGTTGGCACCCCTCCACTTT. Translating gives CAISEGLAPLHF.

This clonotype was found a few times. The chain recombines TRBV24-1 with TRBJ2-1, with 10 nucleotides matching TRBD2. This CDR3 comprises 18 residues. In germline, CDR1 is KGHDR, CDR2 SFDVKD. V shed 3 bases, J shed 4 bases, and the junction held 11 bases outside the gene matches. CDR3 amino acids: CATSDPALIAGGYNEQFF. Written as DNA, the CDR3 is TGTGCCACCAGTGATCCTGCTTTAATAGCGGGAGGATACAATGAGCAGTTCTTC.

This clonotype was counted between two and nine times. V usage is TRBV7-2 and J usage is TRBJ1-2, with 7 positions matching TRBD1. Losses at the gene ends were 5 bases for V and 6 bases for J; bases not matched to a gene: 6. The CDR3 runs to 13 residues. Germline lookup yields CDR1 SGHTA and CDR2 FQGNSA. The chain's CDR3 is CASSSTGVDGYTF. The DNA of the CDR3 is TGTGCCAGCAGCAGTACAGGGGTGGATGGCTACACCTTC.

V is TRBV3-1 and J is TRBJ2-3, with D possibly matching TRBD2 (5 bases). Trimming took off 4 bases at V and 4 bases at J, with 18 bases between the two ends. Per the germline V gene, CDR1 is LGHDT and CDR2 is YNNKEL (reference sequence). The CDR3 is made up of 16 amino acids. In DNA form, the CDR3 reads TGTGCCAGCAGCCGTCCCGGACTGGCCTCGGCAGATACGCAGTATTTT. It specifies CASSRPGLASADTQYF.

This clonotype was counted only a few times. The gene calls are TRBV30 and TRBJ1-1, with a possible D match to TRBD1 (6 bases). Trimming took 4 bases from V and 3 from J, leaving 21 bases between them. The CDR3 runs to 16 residues. Germline V gives CDR1 GTSNPN, CDR2 SVGIG (reference sequence). Here the CDR3 reads CAWIEEGRGFHTEAFF. The DNA of the CDR3 is TGTGCCTGGATCGAGGAGGGCAGGGGTTTTCACACTGAAGCTTTCTTT.

This clonotype was seen a handful of times. The V and J genes are TRBV11-2 and TRBJ2-1, with a possible D match to TRBD2 (6 bases). V was cut by 1 base and J by 0 bases, with 7 bases left in between. CDR1 is SGHAT and CDR2 is FQNNGV in the germline V gene. The length of the CDR3 is 15 residues. The CDR3 is CASSLVGLSYNEQFF. The CDR3 DNA is TGTGCCAGCAGCTTAGTGGGACTCTCCTACAATGAGCAGTTCTTC. The variable domain in full, with the rest retrieved from reference TRBV11-2 and TRBJ2-1, is EAGVAQSPRYKIIEKRQSVAFWCNPISGHATLYWYQQILGQGPKLLIQFQNNGVVDDSQLPKDRFSAERLKGVDSTLKIQPAKLEDSAVYLCASSLVGLSYNEQFFGPGTRLTVL.

The chain joins TRBV5-6 to TRBJ2-3; TRBD2 matches at 8 bases. Germline V gene data show CDR1 as SGHDT and CDR2 as YYEEEE. The CDR3 is made up of 15 amino acids. Trimming took 3 bases from V and 1 from J; bases not matched to a gene: 4. The CDR3 protein is CASSSSGRGTDTQYF. The CDR3 DNA reads as TGTGCCAGCAGCTCAAGCGGGAGAGGCACAGATACGCAGTATTTT.

This clonotype was detected a few times. The chain has TRBV20-1 and TRBJ2-3; 8 bases match TRBD2. V lost 1 base to trimming and J lost 5 bases; unmatched junction nucleotides: 11. Germline V gene data show CDR1 as DFQATT and CDR2 as SNEGSKA (reference sequence). The length of the CDR3 is 16 residues. The CDR3 DNA is TGCAGTGCTAGAGGACGGGGAGCGGGAGTCCTAGATACGCAGTATTTT. It encodes CSARGRGAGVLDTQYF.

This clonotype was seen repeatedly, ten times or more. This CDR3 reads CSVSKGAGRETQYF. CDR3 bases: TGCAGCGTTTCAAAGGGGGCCGGGAGGGAGACCCAGTACTTC. The V and J genes are TRBV29-1 and TRBJ2-5; D assignment may be TRBD1 or TRBD2 (7 bases each). Germline assignment: CDR1 SQVTM and CDR2 ANQGSEA. CDR3 length: 14 residues. Trimming pared 5 bases from V and 5 bases from J, leaving 18 bases between.

The rearrangement links TRBV28 to TRBJ1-5, with a possible D match to TRBD1 (6 bases). This CDR3 region has 14 residues. The germline CDR1 and CDR2 sequences are MDHEN and SYDVKM. Deletions cut 6 bases from V and 6 bases from J, with 15 bases between. CDR3 region: CASSSRGNGQPQHF. The CDR3 coding sequence is TGTGCCAGCAGCTCCAGGGGTAATGGTCAGCCCCAGCATTTT.

The chain combines TRBV28 with TRBJ2-2; tentative D call: TRBD2 (6 bases). Trimming left V 2 bases short and J 0 bases short, with 10 bases between. The CDR3 length is 16 residues. The V gene's germline CDR1 is MDHEN and CDR2 SYDVKM. As DNA, the CDR3 is TGTGCCAGCAGTTTAGTGGTAGCGGCGAACACCGGGGAGCTGTTTTTT. Its translation is CASSLVVAANTGELFF.

Concerning this clonotype itself: It may be a read error: a sequence one base away is much more abundant. The rearrangement links TRBV12-3 or TRBV12-4 to TRBJ1-2; D ambiguous. V lost 3 bases, J lost 3 bases, and 8 bases lay in between. The CDR3 has 13 amino acids. The CDR3 spells CASSFGFDYGYTF. CDR3 DNA sequence: TGTGCCAGCAGTTTCGGGTTTGACTATGGCTACACCTTC.

At least ten counts were recorded for this clonotype. This chain uses TRBV20-1 with TRBJ2-7; D ambiguous. Trimming cost V 3 bases and J 3 bases, with 12 bases left between them. CDR3 length equals 13 residues. Germline CDR1 reads DFQATT; CDR2 reads SNEGSKA (reference sequence). The CDR3 here is CSASLLGIYEQYF. The CDR3 nucleotides read TGCAGTGCTAGCCTCTTGGGGATCTACGAGCAGTACTTC.